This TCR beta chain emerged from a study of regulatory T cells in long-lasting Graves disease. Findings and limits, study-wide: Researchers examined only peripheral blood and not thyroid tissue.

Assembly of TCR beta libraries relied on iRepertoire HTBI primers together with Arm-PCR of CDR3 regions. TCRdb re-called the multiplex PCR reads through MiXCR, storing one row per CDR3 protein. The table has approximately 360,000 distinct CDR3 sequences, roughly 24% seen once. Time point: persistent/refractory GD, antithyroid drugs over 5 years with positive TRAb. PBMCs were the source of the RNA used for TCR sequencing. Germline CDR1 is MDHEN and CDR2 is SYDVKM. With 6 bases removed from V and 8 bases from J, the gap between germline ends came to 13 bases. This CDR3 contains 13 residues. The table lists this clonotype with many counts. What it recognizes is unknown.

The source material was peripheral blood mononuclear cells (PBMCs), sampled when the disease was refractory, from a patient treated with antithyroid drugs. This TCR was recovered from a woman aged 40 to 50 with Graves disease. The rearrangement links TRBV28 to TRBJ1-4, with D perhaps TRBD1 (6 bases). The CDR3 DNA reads TGTGCCAGCAGCCCACCGGGGGGCGAAAAACTGTTTTTT. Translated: CASSPPGGEKLFF.